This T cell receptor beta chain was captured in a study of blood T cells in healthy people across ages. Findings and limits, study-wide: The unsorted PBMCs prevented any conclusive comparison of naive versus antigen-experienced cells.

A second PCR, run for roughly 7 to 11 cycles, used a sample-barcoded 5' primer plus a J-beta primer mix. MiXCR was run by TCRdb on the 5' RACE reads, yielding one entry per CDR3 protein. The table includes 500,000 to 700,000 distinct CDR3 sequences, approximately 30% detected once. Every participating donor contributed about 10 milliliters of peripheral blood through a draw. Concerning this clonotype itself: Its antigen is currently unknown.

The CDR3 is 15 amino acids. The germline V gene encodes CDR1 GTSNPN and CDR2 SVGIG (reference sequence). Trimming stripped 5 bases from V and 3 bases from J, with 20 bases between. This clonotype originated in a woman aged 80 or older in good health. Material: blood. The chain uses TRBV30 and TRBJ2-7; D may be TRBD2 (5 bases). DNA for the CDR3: TGTGCCTGGCCCTGCTCATCGGACGGGAACTACGAGCAGTACTTC. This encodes CAWPCSSDGNYEQYF.